The next 3 T cell receptor beta chains were all read from a single sample in a study of blood T cell repertoires in COVID-19. Clones were read by immunoSEQ multiplex PCR, and TCRdb kept only the in-frame ones, dropping some. The sample lists fewer than 250,000 clones, about 80% seen once, with 6.9% in the top ten. Sequencing used peripheral blood. The receptors were gathered from a man in his 60s with acute or convalescent COVID-19.

V is TRBV24-1 and J is TRBJ2-1; 10 nucleotides align to TRBD2. After removal of 4 bases from V and 7 bases from J, the junction contained 15 bases not matched to a gene. The CDR3 is made up of 18 amino acids. Germline CDR1 reads KGHDR; CDR2 reads SFDVKD. The CDR3 sequence: CATSDALGGQREGNEQFF. CDR3 sequence (DNA): TGTGCCACCAGTGACGCCCTCGGGGGGCAGCGGGAGGGGAATGAGCAGTTCTTC.

The genes are TRBV7-8 and TRBJ2-1; TRBD1 aligns across 7 bases. Trimming at V came to 1 base and at J to 6 bases, leaving 3 bases not matched to a gene. Germline loops: CDR1 SGHVS, CDR2 FQNEAQ. The CDR3 sequence is 14 residues long. CDR3 amino acids: CASSLGTGTNEQFF. CDR3 DNA sequence: TGTGCCAGCAGCTTAGGGACAGGCACCAATGAGCAGTTCTTC.

The rearrangement uses TRBV2 and TRBJ2-7; D is possibly TRBD1 (5 bases). The germline gives CDR1 SNHLY, CDR2 FYNNEI. The CDR3 contains 13 residues. Trimming cost V 4 bases and J 1 base, with 8 bases left between them. Written as DNA, the CDR3 is TGTGCCAGCAGTGCAGGGTTATCCTACGAGCAGTACTTC. This translates into CASSAGLSYEQYF.